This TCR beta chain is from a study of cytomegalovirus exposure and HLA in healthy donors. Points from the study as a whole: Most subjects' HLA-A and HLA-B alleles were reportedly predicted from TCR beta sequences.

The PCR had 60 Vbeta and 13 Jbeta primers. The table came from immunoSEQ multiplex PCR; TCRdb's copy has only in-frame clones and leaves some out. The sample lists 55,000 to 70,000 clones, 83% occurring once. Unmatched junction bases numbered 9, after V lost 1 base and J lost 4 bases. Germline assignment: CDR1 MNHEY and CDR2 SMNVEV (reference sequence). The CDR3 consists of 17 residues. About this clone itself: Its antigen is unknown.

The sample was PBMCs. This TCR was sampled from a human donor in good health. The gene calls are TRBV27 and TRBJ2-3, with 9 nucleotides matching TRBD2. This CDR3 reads CASSLFSGGGASDTQYF. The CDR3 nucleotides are TGTGCCAGCAGTTTATTTAGTGGCGGGGGGGCCTCAGATACGCAGTATTTT.